Following are 14 T cell receptor beta chains from one sample sequenced in a study of blood T cell repertoires in COVID-19. Clones were sequenced by immunoSEQ multiplex PCR, and TCRdb holds only the in-frame ones, with some missing. This sample yields 50,000 or so clones, of which about 89% are seen a single time; roughly a quarter belongs to the top ten. Input material: peripheral blood. All receptors come from a human donor in a cohort sampled during active COVID-19.

The rearrangement uses TRBV24-1 and TRBJ2-5; possible D gene TRBD1, 5 bases. V lost 1 base and J 4 bases, leaving 12 bases between the germline ends. Germline V lookup: CDR1 KGHDR, CDR2 SFDVKD. CDR3 length: 15 residues. CDR3 bases: TGTGCCACCAGTGATTTACCAGGGCAGGGAGAGACCCAGTACTTC. The encoded protein is CATSDLPGQGETQYF.

This chain connects TRBV6-4 to TRBJ2-7, with D unresolved. Per germline, CDR1 MRHNA and CDR2 SNTAGT. The CDR3 has 13 residues. Trimming pared 8 bases from V and 3 bases from J, leaving 14 bases between. The CDR3 DNA reads as TGTGCCAGCGTTATGAGGAGTTACTACGAGCAGTACGTC. It is translated as CASVMRSYYEQYV.

The chain carries TRBV27 and TRBJ1-5; 7 bases line up with TRBD1. The CDR3 is 17 residues long. Germline-derived CDR1 and CDR2 are MNHEY and SMNVEV (reference sequence). Germline trimming cut 5 bases from V and 5 bases from J; bases unmatched to any gene: 15. The CDR3 here is CASSPRRGPQGDQPQHF. The CDR3 DNA follows: TGTGCCAGCAGTCCCCGGCGGGGACCCCAGGGGGATCAGCCCCAGCATTTT.

V usage is TRBV3-1 (or the pseudogene TRBV3-2) and J usage is TRBJ1-6; D is possibly TRBD1 (5 bases). V was shortened by 5 bases and J by 7 bases, with 9 bases between the two germline ends. The CDR3 runs to 13 residues. Germline assignment: CDR1 LGHDT and CDR2 YNNKEL (reference sequence). The CDR3 bases are TGTGCCAGCAGCGGACACAGCAATTCACCCCTCCACTTT. Protein sequence: CASSGHSNSPLHF.

The chain links TRBV7-2 to TRBJ1-2; a possible D gene is TRBD1 (6 bases). CDR3 length equals 13 residues. The germline V and J ends were trimmed by 0 bases and 9 bases, with 11 bases remaining between them. Germline CDR1 and CDR2: SGHTA and FQGNSA. CDR3 in amino acids: CASSLAGTGRYTF. CDR3 nucleotide sequence: TGTGCCAGCAGCTTAGCGGGTACAGGGCGCTACACCTTC.

The chain couples TRBV9 to TRBJ2-1; 13 bases line up with TRBD2. Germline V gene lookup returns CDR1 SGDLS and CDR2 YYNGEE. This CDR3 spans 15 amino acids. V shed 1 base and J 9 bases; nucleotides not matched to a gene: 4. CDR3: CASSVQTSGRSEQFF. Written as DNA, the CDR3 is TGTGCCAGCAGCGTACAGACTAGCGGGAGGAGTGAGCAGTTCTTC.

The gene calls are TRBV4-3 and TRBJ2-2; D is ambiguous. CDR1 and CDR2 (germline): LGHNA, YSLEER. The CDR3 totals 15 residues. V lost 0 bases, J lost 4 bases, and 9 bases lay in between. The CDR3 spells CASSQDLTGTGELFF. The CDR3 DNA reads TGCGCCAGCAGCCAAGATTTAACGGGCACCGGGGAGCTGTTTTTT.

The chain has TRBV7-2 and TRBJ2-7, with 12 bases that match TRBD2. The V gene's germline CDR1 is SGHTA and CDR2 FQGNSA. With 5 bases clipped from V and 0 bases from J, the junction kept 11 bases outside the gene matches. CDR3 length: 18 amino acids. This CDR3 is CASSRSRTSGGSSYEQYF. CDR3 in DNA: TGTGCCAGCAGCCGTTCCCGAACTAGCGGGGGGTCCTCCTACGAGCAGTACTTC. The full variable domain, with the rest looked up from reference TRBV7-2 and TRBJ2-7, is GAGVSQSPSNKVTEKGKDVELRCDPISGHTALYWYRQSLGQGLEFLIYFQGNSAPDKSGLPSDRFSAERTGGSVSTLTIQRTQQEDSAVYLCASSRSRTSGGSSYEQYFGPGTRLTVT.

The rearrangement links TRBV27 to TRBJ2-7; TRBD1 aligns across 10 bases. Trimming at V came to 2 bases and at J to 5 bases, leaving 3 bases not matched to a gene. Germline CDR1 MNHEY, CDR2 SMNVEV (reference sequence). The CDR3 spans 14 residues. Here the CDR3 reads CASSLATGGDEQYF. The CDR3 nucleotides read TGTGCCAGCAGTTTAGCGACAGGGGGCGACGAGCAGTACTTC.

The genes are TRBV19 and TRBJ2-7; 12 positions agree with TRBD2. Trimming at V came to 6 bases and at J to 2 bases, leaving 5 bases not matched to a gene. The CDR3 loop spans 15 amino acids. Germline CDR1 reads LNHDA; CDR2 reads SQIVND (reference sequence). The CDR3 sequence: CASRDGTSGPYEQYF. The CDR3 nucleotides read TGTGCCAGTAGGGATGGGACTAGCGGGCCCTACGAGCAGTACTTC.

The rearrangement uses TRBV7-2 and TRBJ1-1; 8 bases line up with TRBD1. The CDR3 sequence is 12 residues long. V gave up 8 bases and J gave up 11 bases; unmatched junction bases: 10. Germline CDR1 is SGHTA and CDR2 is FQGNSA. CDR3 sequence: CASGDRGLRAFF. The CDR3, as DNA: TGTGCCAGCGGAGACAGGGGCCTACGGGCTTTCTTT.

This sequence joins TRBV18 and TRBJ1-2; D possibly corresponds to TRBD1 (6 bases). V was shortened by 3 bases and J by 7 bases, with 18 bases between the two germline ends. CDR3 length: 15 residues. Per the germline V gene, CDR1 is KGHSH and CDR2 is LQKENI. The CDR3 DNA is TGTGCCAGCTCACCTACGGACAGTTTTTCTTCTGGCTACACCTTC. This translates into CASSPTDSFSSGYTF.

The V call is TRBV28, the J call TRBJ1-1, with a weak D call TRBD1 (6 bases). Germline assignment: CDR1 MDHEN and CDR2 SYDVKM. V lost 10 bases, J lost 5 bases, and 17 bases lay in between. The CDR3 is 13 amino acids. The CDR3 coding sequence is TGTGCCACCTTAGGGGGGGAATGGACTGAAGCTTTCTTT. Translated: CATLGGEWTEAFF.

This clone was observed a few times. The chain employs TRBV14 and TRBJ2-1; 8 positions agree with TRBD1. V shed 4 bases and J 0 bases; nucleotides not matched to a gene: 14. CDR3 length equals 19 residues. Germline values: CDR1 SGHDN, CDR2 FVKESK. DNA of the CDR3: TGTGCCAGCAGCCCAGATTGGGACAGGTCTCCAGGCTCCTACAATGAGCAGTTCTTC. Translated, it gives CASSPDWDRSPGSYNEQFF.